This T cell receptor beta chain was recovered during a study of blood T cell repertoires in COVID-19. For the study at large: Acute and convalescent COVID-19 specimens originated in the United States, Italy and Spain. Nucleic acid was either cDNA or gDNA, and it came from T cells, B-cell-depleted T cells, or PBMCs.

The authors' processing: Estimation of nucleated cell counts relied on the amplification of reference gene primers. Clones were sequenced by immunoSEQ multiplex PCR, and TCRdb holds only the in-frame ones, with some missing. D and trimming were read from the DNA, whereas the V and J calls and clone size are those reported in that table. Found here are around 190,000 clones, 86% of them singletons; the top ten hold 4.5% to 6.5%. CDR1 is KGHDR, CDR2 SFDVKD, per germline. CDR3 length: 12 amino acids. Deletions cut 8 bases from V and 7 bases from J, with 14 bases between. The sample consisted of PBMCs or T cells enriched from blood (not recorded which). The clonotype originates from a man aged 35 to 55 with acute COVID-19. J is TRBJ2-7 and V is TRBV24-1; D uncertain. The CDR3 sequence: CATKVSTREQYF. CDR3 nucleotide sequence: TGTGCCACCAAAGTCTCTACGAGGGAGCAGTACTTC.